This T cell receptor beta chain stems from a study of STAT5B mutations in CD4+ large granular lymphocyte leukemia (dated by TCRdb to between 2022 and 2023). Regarding the research as a whole: Among healthy controls, the CDR3 'QG' motif was associated with a particular HLA allele. The TCRbeta repertoires of CD4+ T-cell large granular lymphocyte leukemia patients were compared with the TCRbeta repertoires of healthy blood donors. Flow cytometry performed on FACSCanto II or FACSVerse showed that the purified fractions had more than 95% purity among lymphocytes. General findings and caveats noted by the study authors: The data were not HLA-matched, and the higher clonality in CD4+ T-LGLL than in CD8+ T-LGLL could be due to the relatively small sample size. Greater clonality appeared to be present in CD4-sorted patient repertoires than in healthy CD4+ repertoires, and the difference was retained after the putative leukemic clones were removed. TRBV06-family usage was enriched among the top patient clones (8/27) compared with healthy controls (2/35). Main leukemic clonotypes were private to each patient, although roughly 25% of the main leukemic clonotypes were found at low frequency in the non-leukemic repertoires of other patients.

The CDR3 sequence holds 13 residues, the cysteine and phenylalanine included. Of all the DNA, just the CDR3 is kept, 39 bases in frame from base 1. The germline V gene encodes CDR1 SGHTA and CDR2 FQGTGA. V is reduced by 0 bases and J by 7 bases, leaving a spacing of 8 bases between them. This clone was counted once. This clone's antigen is unknown. No clone much larger than this one lies a single base away; base qualities are absent. The immunoSEQ assay at survey resolution was applied to genomic DNA for sequencing of TCRbeta rearrangements. From the authors' description of their analysis: A lowest detectable productive clonotype frequency of 2.59 x 10-5 was observed in the TCR sequencing data. Only productive TCRbeta rearrangements, defined as complete and in-frame sequences, were included in the analyses. The clonality of each sample was calculated as Simpson clonality in the immunoSEQ Analyzer version 3.0. Based on frequency, clones were grouped as very rare, small, medium, large (1-20%) or hyperexpanded (>20%). Generation probabilities were estimated with OLGA 1.2.3, V-gene circos plots were made with VDJtools, specificities were searched in VDJdb, and CDR3 motifs were identified with GLIPH. TCRdb stores this immuneACCESS table with in-frame sequences only. Part of the clones is absent; in the studies checked, under half of the shortfall reflects unresolved V genes, and no reason is known for the rest. V and J calls plus clone size are reproduced from that table; the DNA served to infer D and trimming. Across this sample there are roughly 48,000 clones, with under 80% seen only once. The ten largest clones add up to less than 2% of the sample.

Healthy controls were some 40 blood donors whose buffy coats came from the Finnish Red Cross blood service. All TCR-sequenced material derived from peripheral blood: patient blood samples and healthy donor buffy coats. Ficoll-Hypaque gradient centrifugation was used to isolate peripheral blood mononuclear cells. CD4+ cells were purified magnetically from the buffy coats of healthy controls. The Gentra Puregene Cell and Tissue kit was used to extract genomic DNA, and a Qubit 2.0 fluorometer was used to measure the amount of genomic DNA. The rearranged segments are TRBV7-3 and TRBJ2-3, with the D gene too uncertain to name. Source material: CD4+ T cells from blood buffy coats. The TCR originated in a human donor in good health. For the CDR3, the sequence is CASSLTSLYTQYF. The DNA is as follows: TGTGCCAGCAGCTTAACGTCACTCTATACGCAGTATTTT.